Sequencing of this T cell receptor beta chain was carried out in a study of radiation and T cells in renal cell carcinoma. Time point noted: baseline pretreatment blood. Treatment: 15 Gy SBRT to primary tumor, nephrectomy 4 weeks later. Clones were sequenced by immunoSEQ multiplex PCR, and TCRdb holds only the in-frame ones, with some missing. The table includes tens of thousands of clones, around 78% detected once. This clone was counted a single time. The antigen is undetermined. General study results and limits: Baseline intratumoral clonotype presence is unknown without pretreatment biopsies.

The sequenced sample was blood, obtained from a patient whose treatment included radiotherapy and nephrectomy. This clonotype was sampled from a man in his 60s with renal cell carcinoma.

CDR3 sequence: CASSRESRETQYF. CDR3 sequence (DNA): TGTGCCAGCAGTCGGGAGTCTAGAGAGACCCAGTACTTC. The rearrangement links TRBV6-1 to TRBJ2-5; D perhaps matches TRBD2 (6 bases). Trimming left V 5 bases short and J 4 bases short, with 11 bases between. Germline values: CDR1 MNHNS, CDR2 SASEGT. This CDR3 has 13 amino acids.